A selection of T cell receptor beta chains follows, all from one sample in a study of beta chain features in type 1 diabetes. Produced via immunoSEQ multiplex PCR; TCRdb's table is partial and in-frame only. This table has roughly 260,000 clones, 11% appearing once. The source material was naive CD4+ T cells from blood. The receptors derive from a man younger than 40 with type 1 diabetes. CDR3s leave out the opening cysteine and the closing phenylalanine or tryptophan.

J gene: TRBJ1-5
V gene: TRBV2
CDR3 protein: ASTRTGGQPQH

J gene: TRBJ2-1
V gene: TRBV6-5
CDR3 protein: ASSLLGRREQF

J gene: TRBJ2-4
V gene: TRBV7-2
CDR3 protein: ASSHGGQGGNIQY

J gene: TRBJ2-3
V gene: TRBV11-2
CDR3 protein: ASSLRGGGSSTDTQY

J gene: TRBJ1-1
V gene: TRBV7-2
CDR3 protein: ASSFSGGREAF

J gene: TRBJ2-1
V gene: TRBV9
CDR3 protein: ASSVQGAGNEQF

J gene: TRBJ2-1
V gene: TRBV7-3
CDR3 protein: ASRDPGPGSNEQF

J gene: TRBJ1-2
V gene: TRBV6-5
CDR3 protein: ASSPRTDYGYT

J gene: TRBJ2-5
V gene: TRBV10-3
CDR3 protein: AISGTGVETQY

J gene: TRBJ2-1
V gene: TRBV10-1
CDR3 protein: ASSESSRGGSYNEQF

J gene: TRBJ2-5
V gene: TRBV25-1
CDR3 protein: ASTKGYRPKETQY

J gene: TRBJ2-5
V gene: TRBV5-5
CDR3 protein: ASSPGRLETQY

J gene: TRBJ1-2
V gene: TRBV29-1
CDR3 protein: SVEDQPGYGYT

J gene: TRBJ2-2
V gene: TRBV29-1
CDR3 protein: SVVESGRGGELF

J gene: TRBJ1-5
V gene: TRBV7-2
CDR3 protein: ASSLGSGNQPQH

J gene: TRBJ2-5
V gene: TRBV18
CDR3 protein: ASSRLFRVEETQY

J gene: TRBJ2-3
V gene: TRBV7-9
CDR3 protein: ASSLQGALGDTQY

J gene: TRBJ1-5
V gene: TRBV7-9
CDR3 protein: ASSLAINQPQH

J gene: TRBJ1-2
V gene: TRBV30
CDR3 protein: AWSSGNYGYT

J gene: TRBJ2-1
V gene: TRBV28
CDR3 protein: ASSGTGIYNEQF

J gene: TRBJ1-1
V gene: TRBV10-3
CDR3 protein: AISTQGVNTEAF

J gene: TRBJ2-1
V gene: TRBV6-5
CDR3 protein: ASSYSRTGINEQF

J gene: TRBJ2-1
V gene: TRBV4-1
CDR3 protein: ASSRLAGVSNEQF

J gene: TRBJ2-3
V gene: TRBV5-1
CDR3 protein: ASSVRTGAVTDTQY

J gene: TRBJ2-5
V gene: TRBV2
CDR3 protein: ASRDREETQY

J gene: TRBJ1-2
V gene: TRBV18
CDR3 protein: ASSPPTGFDGYT

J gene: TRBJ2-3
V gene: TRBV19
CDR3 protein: ASSLGTDTDTQY

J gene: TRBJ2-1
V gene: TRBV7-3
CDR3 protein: ASSFSGGLDNEQF

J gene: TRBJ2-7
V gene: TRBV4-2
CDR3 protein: ASSHGDRDSYEQY

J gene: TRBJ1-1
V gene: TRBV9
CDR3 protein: ASREIGWNTEAF